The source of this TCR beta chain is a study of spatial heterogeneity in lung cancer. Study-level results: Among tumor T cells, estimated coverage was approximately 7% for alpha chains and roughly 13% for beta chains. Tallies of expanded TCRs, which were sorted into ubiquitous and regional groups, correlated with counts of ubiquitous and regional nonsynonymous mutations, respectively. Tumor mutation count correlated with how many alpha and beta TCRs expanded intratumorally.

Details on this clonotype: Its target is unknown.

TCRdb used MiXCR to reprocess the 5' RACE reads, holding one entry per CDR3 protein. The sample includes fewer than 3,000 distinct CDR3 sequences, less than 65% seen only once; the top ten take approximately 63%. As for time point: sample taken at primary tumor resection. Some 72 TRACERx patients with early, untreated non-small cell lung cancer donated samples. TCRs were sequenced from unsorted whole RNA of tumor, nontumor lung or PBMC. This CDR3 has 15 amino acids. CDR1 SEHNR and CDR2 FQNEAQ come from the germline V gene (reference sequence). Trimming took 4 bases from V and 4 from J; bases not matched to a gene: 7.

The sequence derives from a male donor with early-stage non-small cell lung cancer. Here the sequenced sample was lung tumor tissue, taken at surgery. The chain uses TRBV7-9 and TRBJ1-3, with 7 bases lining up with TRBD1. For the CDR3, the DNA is TGTGCCAGCAGCTCAACAGGGGTGCCCGGAAACACCATATATTTT. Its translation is CASSSTGVPGNTIYF. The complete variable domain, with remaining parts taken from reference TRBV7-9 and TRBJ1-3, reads DTGVSQNPRHKITKRGQNVTFRCDPISEHNRLYWYRQTLGQGPEFLTYFQNEAQLEKSRLLSDRFSAERPKGSFSTLEIQRTEQGDSAMYLCASSSTGVPGNTIYFGEGSWLTVV.